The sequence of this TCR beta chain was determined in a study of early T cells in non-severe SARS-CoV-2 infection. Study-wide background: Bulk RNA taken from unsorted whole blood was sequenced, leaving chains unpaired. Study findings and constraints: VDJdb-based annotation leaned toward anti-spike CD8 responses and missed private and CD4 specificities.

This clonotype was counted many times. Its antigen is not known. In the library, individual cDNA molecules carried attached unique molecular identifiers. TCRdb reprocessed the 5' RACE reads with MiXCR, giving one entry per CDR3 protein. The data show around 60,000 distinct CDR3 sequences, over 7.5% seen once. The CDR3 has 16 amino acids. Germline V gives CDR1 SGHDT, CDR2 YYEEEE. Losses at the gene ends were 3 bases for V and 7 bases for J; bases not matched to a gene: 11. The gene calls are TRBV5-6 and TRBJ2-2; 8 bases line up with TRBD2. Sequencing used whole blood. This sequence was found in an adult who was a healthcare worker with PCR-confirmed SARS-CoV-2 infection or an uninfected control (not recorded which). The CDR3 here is CASSSPAGERIGELFF. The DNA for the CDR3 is TGTGCCAGCAGCTCCCCAGCGGGAGAGCGAATCGGGGAGCTGTTTTTT.